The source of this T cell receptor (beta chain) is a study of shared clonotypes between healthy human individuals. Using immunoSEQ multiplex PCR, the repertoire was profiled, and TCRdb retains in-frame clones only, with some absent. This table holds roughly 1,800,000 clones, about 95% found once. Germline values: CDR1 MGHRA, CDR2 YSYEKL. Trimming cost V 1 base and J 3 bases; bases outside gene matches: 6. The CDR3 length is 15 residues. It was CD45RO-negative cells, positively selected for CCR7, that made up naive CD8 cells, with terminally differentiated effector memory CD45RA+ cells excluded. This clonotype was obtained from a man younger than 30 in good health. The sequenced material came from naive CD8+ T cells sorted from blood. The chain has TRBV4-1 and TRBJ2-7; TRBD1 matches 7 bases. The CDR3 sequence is CASSQGQGEVYEQYF. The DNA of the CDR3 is TGCGCCAGCAGCCAAGGACAGGGAGAGGTCTACGAGCAGTACTTC.